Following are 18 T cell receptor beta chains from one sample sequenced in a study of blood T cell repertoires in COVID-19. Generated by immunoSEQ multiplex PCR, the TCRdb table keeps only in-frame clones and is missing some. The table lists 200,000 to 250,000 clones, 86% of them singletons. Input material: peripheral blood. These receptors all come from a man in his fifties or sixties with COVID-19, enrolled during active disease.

CDR3 nucleotide sequence: TGTGCCAGCAGTTTGATTCGACGGGTGGGACTAGCGGGAGTCGGAACCGGGGAGCTGTTTTTT. Translation gives CASSLIRRVGLAGVGTGELFF. The chain has TRBV28 and TRBJ2-2, with TRBD2 matching over 14 bases. The junction had 17 bases not matched to a gene; V was cut back by 3 bases and J by 5 bases. The CDR3 totals 21 residues. CDR1 and CDR2 (germline): MDHEN, SYDVKM.

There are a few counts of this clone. For the CDR3, the DNA is TGTGCCAGTAGCCTCGTAGGGGCTCAAGAGACCCAGTACTTC. Amino acids: CASSLVGAQETQYF. This chain connects TRBV19 to TRBJ2-5; D is perhaps TRBD1 (5 bases). The V end lost 6 bases, the J end lost 2 bases, and 13 bases lay between the germline ends. The CDR3 is 14 amino acids. Per the germline V gene, CDR1 is LNHDA and CDR2 is SQIVND (reference sequence).

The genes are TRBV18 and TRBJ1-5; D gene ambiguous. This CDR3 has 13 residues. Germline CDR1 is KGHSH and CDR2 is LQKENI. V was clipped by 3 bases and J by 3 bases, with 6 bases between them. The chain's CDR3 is CASSPQANQPQHF. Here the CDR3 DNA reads TGTGCCAGCTCACCCCAAGCCAATCAGCCCCAGCATTTT.

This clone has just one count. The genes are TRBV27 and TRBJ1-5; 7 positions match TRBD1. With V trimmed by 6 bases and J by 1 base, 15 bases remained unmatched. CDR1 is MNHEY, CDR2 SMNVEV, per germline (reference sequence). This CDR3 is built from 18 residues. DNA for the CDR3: TGTGCCAGCAGCCCCGAACAAGGGGGCGGCGGGAGCAATCAGCCCCAGCATTTT. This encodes CASSPEQGGGGSNQPQHF.

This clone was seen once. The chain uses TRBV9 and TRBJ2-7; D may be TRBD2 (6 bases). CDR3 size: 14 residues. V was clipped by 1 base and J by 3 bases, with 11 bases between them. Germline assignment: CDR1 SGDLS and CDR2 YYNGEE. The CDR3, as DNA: TGTGCCAGCAGCGTATTGGAGGGGAACTACGAGCAGTACTTC. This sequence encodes CASSVLEGNYEQYF.

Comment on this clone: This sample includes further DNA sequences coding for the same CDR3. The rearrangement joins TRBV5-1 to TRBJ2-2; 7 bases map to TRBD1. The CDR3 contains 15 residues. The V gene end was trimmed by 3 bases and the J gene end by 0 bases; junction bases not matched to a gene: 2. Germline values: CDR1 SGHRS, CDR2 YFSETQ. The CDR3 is CASSSTGANTGELFF. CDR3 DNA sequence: TGCGCCAGCAGCTCCACAGGGGCGAACACCGGGGAGCTGTTTTTT.

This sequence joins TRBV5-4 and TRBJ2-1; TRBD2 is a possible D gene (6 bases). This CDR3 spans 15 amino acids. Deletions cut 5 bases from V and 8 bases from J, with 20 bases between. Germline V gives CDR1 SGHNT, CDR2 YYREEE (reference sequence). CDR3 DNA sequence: TGTGCCAGCAGTATAGCCCTCGGGGGTTTCGATGAGCAGTTCTTC. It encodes CASSIALGGFDEQFF.

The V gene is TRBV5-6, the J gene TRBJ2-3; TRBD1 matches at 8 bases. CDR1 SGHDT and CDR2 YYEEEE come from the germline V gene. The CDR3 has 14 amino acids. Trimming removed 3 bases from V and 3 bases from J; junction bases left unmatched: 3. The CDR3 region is CASSYTGGTDTQYF. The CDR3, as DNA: TGTGCCAGCAGCTATACAGGGGGGACAGATACGCAGTATTTT.

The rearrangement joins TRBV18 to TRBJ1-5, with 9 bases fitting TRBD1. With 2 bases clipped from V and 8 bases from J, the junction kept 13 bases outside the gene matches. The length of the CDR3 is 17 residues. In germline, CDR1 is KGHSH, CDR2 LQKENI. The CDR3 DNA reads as TGTGCCAGCTCACCAATTGGCGGGACAGGGCTCAGTGAGCCCCAGCATTTT. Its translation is CASSPIGGTGLSEPQHF. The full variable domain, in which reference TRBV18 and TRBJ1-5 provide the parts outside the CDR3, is NAGVMQNPRHLVRRRGQEARLRCSPMKGHSHVYWYRQLPEEGLKFMVYLQKENIIDESGMPKERFSAEFPKEGPSILRIQQVVRGDSAAYFCASSPIGGTGLSEPQHFGDGTRLSIL.

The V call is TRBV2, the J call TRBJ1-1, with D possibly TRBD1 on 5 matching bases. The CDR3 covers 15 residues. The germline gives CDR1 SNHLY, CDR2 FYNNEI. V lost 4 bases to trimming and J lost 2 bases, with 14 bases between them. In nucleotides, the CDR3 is TGTGCCAGCAGTGCCAGGGCCGCCGCTAACACTGAAGCTTTCTTT. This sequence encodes CASSARAAANTEAFF. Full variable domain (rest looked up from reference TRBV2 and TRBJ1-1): EPEVTQTPSHQVTQMGQEVILRCVPISNHLYFYWYRQILGQKVEFLVSFYNNEISEKSEIFDDQFSVERPDGSNFTLKIRSTKLEDSAMYFCASSARAAANTEAFFGQGTRLTVV.

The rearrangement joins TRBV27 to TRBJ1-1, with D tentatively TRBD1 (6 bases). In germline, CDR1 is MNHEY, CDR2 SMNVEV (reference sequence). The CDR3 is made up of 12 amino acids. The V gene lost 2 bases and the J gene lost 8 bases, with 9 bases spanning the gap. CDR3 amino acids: CASSLLQGEAFF. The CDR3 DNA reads TGTGCCAGCAGTTTACTACAGGGAGAAGCTTTCTTT.

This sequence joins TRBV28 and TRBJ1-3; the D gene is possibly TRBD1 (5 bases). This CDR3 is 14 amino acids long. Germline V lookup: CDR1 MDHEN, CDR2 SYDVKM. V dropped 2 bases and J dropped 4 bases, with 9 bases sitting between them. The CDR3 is CASSLGAEGNTIYF. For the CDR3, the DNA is TGTGCCAGCAGTTTAGGGGCCGAGGGAAACACCATATATTTT.

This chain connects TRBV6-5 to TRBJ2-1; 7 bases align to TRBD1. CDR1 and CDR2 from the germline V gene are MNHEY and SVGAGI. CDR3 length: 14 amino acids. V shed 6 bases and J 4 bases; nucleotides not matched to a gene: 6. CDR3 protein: CASSLGTAYNEQFF. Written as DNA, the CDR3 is TGTGCCAGCAGCCTCGGGACAGCATACAATGAGCAGTTCTTC.

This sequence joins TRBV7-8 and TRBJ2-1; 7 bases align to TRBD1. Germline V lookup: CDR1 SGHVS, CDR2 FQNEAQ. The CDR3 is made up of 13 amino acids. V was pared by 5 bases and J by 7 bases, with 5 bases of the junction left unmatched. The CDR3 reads CASSRATGNEQFF. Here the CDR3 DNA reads TGTGCCAGCAGCAGAGCGACAGGGAATGAGCAGTTCTTC.

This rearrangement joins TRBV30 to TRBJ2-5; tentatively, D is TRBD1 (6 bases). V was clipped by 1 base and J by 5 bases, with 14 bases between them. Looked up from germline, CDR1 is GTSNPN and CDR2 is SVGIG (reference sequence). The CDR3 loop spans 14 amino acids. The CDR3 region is CAWSDTGKGETQYF. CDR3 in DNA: TGTGCCTGGAGTGATACAGGGAAGGGGGAGACCCAGTACTTC.

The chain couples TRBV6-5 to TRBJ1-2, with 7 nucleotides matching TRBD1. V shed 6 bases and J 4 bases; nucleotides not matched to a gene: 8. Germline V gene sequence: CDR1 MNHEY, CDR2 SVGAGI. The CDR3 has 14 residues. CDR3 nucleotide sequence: TGTGCCAGCAGGACCGGGACAGACGGCTATGGCTACACCTTC. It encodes CASRTGTDGYGYTF.

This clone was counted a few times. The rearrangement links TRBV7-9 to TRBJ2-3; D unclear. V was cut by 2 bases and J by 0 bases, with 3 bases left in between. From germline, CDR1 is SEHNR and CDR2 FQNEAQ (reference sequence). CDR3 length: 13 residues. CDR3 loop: CASSLPSTDTQYF. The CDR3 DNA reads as TGTGCCAGCAGCTTACCTAGCACAGATACGCAGTATTTT. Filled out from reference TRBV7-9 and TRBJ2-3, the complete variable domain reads DTGVSQNPRHKITKRGQNVTFRCDPISEHNRLYWYRQTLGQGPEFLTYFQNEAQLEKSRLLSDRFSAERPKGSFSTLEIQRTEQGDSAMYLCASSLPSTDTQYFGPGTRLTVL.

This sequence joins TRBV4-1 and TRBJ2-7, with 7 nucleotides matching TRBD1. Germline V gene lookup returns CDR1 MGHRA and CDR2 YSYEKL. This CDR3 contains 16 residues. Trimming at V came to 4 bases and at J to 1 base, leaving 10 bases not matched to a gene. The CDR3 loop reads CASSRNEGQVSYEQYF. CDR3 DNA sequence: TGCGCCAGCAGCCGCAACGAAGGACAGGTGTCCTACGAGCAGTACTTC.